The source of this T cell receptor (beta chain) is a study of monozygotic twins with inflammatory bowel disease. Germline-derived CDR1 and CDR2 are DFQATT and SNEGSKA (reference sequence). The CDR3 loop spans 18 amino acids. Note on this clonotype: Its antigen is undetermined.

Overall study findings and caveats: Discrimination among different T cell subtypes was not achievable. Versus healthy twins, IBD patients showed fewer clonotypes shared with others, especially with disease activity.

Two nested PCRs, around 16 and 10 cycles, amplified TCRalpha and TCRbeta cDNA. Using the 5' RACE reads, TCRdb records one entry per CDR3 protein without DNA. The table for this sample gives about 350,000 distinct CDR3 sequences. Sequenced input: blood. V usage is TRBV20-1 and J usage is TRBJ2-1; TCRdb proposes TRBD2, but this gene call is untestable without DNA. This clonotype was sampled from a human donor with ulcerative colitis or Crohn's disease, or a healthy co-twin of an affected twin (not recorded which). The CDR3 loop is CSASPGLAAVSSYNEQFF.